This note documents a single T cell receptor beta chain sequence. What it binds is unknown. The data belong to a study of memory CD4+ T cells and cytomegalovirus serostatus. Study-level background: Healthy Belgian adult donors included about nine CMV-positive and some 24 CMV-negative people. General study results and limits: Suggested: most of the CMV-linked TCR signature lies in CD4+ memory cells.

Authors' methods: After removing out-of-frame reads, around 2,100,000 distinct TCRbeta sequences remained. Repertoires were generated with immunoSEQ multiplex PCR, while TCRdb's copy carries only in-frame clones and drops some. The D gene and trimming were derived from the DNA, and the V and J assignments and clone size from that table. Among 56,000 or so clones listed, around 78% were seen once. Unmatched junction bases numbered 7, after V lost 4 bases and J lost 2 bases. The CDR3 runs 15 residues. CDR1 and CDR2 from the germline V gene are MDHEN and SYDVKM. The sort gate was single viable CD3+CD4+CD8-CD45RO+ cells for memory CD4+ T cells.

The gene calls are TRBV28 and TRBJ1-2, with 7 bases lining up with TRBD1. Input material: memory CD4+ T cells from blood. This TCR was sampled from an adult in good health and CMV-seronegative. CDR3 in amino acids: CASSSSGTENYGYTF. In DNA, the CDR3 is TGTGCCAGCAGTTCCTCCGGGACAGAAAACTATGGCTACACCTTC.